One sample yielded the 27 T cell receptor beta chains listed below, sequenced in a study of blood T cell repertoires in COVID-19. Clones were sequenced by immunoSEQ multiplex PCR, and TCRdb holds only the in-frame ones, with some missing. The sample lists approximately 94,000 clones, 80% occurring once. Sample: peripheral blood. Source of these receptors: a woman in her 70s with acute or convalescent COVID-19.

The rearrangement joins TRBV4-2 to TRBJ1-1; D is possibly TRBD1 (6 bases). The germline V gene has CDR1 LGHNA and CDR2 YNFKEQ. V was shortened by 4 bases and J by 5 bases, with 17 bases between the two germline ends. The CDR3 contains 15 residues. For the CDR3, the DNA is TGTGCCAGCAGCCGGCTTAGGGGGGAGGGGACTGAAGCTTTCTTT. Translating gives CASSRLRGEGTEAFF.

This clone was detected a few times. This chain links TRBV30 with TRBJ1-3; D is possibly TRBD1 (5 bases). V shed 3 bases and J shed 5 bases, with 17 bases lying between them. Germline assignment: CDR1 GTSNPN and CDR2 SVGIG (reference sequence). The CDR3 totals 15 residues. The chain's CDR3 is CAWRAQGGLRNTIYF. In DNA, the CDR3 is TGTGCCTGGAGGGCCCAGGGTGGCCTCAGAAACACCATATATTTT.

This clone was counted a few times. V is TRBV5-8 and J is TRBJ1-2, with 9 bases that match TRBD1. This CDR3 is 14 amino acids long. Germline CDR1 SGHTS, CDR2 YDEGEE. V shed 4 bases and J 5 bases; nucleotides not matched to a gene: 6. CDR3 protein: CASSRGQGRYGYTF. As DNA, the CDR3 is TGTGCCAGCAGCCGGGGACAGGGACGGTATGGCTACACCTTC. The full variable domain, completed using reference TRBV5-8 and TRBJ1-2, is EAGVTQSPTHLIKTRGQQATLRCSPISGHTSVYWYQQALGLGLQFLLWYDEGEERNRGNFPPRFSGRQFPNYSSELNVNALELEDSALYLCASSRGQGRYGYTFGSGTRLTVV.

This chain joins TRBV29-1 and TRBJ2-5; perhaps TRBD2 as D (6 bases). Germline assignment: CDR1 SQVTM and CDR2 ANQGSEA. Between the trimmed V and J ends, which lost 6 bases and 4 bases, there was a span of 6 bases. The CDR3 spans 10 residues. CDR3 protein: CSVGGETQYF. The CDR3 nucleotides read TGCAGCGTGGGGGGAGAGACCCAGTACTTC. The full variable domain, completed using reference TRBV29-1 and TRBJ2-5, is SAVISQKPSRDICQRGTSLTIQCQVDSQVTMMFWYRQQPGQSLTLIATANQGSEATYESGFVIDKFPISRPNLTFSTLTVSNMSPEDSSIYLCSVGGETQYFGPGTRLLVL.

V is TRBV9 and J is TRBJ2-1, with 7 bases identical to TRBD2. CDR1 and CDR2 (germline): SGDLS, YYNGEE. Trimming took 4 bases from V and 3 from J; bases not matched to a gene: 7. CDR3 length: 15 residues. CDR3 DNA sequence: TGTGCCAGCAGCTACGGGGGGTCTTTCTACAATGAGCAGTTCTTC. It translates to CASSYGGSFYNEQFF.

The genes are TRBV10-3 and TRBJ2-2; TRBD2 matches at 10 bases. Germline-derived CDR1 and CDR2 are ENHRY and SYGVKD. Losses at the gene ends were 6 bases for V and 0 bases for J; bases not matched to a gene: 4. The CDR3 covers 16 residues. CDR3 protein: CAISTSGGANTGELFF. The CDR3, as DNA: TGTGCCATCAGCACAAGCGGGGGGGCGAACACCGGGGAGCTGTTTTTT.

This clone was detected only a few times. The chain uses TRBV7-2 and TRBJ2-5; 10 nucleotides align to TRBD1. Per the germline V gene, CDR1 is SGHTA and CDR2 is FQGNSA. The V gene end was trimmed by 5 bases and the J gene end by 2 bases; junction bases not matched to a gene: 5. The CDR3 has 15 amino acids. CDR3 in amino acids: CASSQGQGGQETQYF. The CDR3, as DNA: TGTGCCAGCAGCCAAGGACAGGGGGGGCAAGAGACCCAGTACTTC.

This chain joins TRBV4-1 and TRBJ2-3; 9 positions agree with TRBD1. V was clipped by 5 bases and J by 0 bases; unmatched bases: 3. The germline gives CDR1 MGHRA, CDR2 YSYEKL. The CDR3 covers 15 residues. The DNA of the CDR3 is TGCGCCAGCAGCTCCGGGACAGGGAGCACAGATACGCAGTATTTT. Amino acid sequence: CASSSGTGSTDTQYF.

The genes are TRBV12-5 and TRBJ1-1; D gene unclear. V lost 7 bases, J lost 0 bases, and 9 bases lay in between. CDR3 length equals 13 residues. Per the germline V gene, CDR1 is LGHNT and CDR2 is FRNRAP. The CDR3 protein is CASAPTVNTEAFF. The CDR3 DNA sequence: TGTGCTAGTGCCCCCACGGTGAACACTGAAGCTTTCTTT.

CDR3: CASSDSNGVGELFF. CDR3 sequence (DNA): TGTGCCAGCAGTGACTCGAACGGGGTCGGGGAGCTGTTTTTT. V usage is TRBV6-4 and J usage is TRBJ2-2, with D perhaps matching TRBD2 (5 bases). The V gene lost 0 bases and the J gene lost 7 bases, with 9 bases spanning the gap. The CDR3 runs 14 residues. Germline CDR1 reads MRHNA; CDR2 reads SNTAGT.

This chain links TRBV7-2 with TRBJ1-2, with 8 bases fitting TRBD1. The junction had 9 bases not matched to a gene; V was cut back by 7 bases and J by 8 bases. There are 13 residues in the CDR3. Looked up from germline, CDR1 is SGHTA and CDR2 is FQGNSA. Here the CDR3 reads CASTPRTGLGYTF. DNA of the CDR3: TGTGCCAGCACCCCCCGGACAGGGTTAGGCTACACCTTC.

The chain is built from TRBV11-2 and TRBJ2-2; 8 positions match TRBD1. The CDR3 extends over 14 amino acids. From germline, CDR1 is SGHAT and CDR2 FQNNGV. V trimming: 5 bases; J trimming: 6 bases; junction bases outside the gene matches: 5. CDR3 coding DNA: TGTGCCAGCAGCCCCCGGACAGGGTCCGGGGAGCTGTTTTTT. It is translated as CASSPRTGSGELFF. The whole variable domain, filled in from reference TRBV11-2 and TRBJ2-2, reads EAGVAQSPRYKIIEKRQSVAFWCNPISGHATLYWYQQILGQGPKLLIQFQNNGVVDDSQLPKDRFSAERLKGVDSTLKIQPAKLEDSAVYLCASSPRTGSGELFFGEGSRLTVL.

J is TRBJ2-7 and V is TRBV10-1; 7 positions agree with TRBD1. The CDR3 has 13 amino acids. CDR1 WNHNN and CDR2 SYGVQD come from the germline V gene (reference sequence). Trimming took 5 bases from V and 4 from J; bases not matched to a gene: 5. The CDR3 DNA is TGCGCCAGCAGTTTGTCCAGGGGGTACGAGCAGTACTTC. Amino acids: CASSLSRGYEQYF.

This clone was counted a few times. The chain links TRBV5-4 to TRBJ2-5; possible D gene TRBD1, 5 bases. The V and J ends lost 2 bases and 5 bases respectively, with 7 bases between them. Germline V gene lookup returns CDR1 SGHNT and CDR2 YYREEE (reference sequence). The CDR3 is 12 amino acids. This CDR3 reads CASSFQGETQYF. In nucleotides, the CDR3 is TGTGCCAGCAGCTTCCAGGGTGAGACCCAGTACTTC.

CDR3 region: CASSLPAGTGGYTF. The CDR3 bases are TGTGCCAGCAGCTTGCCCGCCGGGACAGGCGGCTACACCTTC. The V call is TRBV5-6, the J call TRBJ1-2, with TRBD1 matching 8 bases. V shed 1 base, J shed 8 bases, and the junction held 7 bases outside the gene matches. The length of the CDR3 is 14 residues. CDR1 is SGHDT, CDR2 YYEEEE, per germline.

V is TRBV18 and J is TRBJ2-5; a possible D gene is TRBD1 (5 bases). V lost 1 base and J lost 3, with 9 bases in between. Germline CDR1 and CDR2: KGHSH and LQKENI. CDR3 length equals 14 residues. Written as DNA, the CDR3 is TGTGCCAGCTCACCACAGACAGCAAAAGAGACCCAGTACTTC. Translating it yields CASSPQTAKETQYF.

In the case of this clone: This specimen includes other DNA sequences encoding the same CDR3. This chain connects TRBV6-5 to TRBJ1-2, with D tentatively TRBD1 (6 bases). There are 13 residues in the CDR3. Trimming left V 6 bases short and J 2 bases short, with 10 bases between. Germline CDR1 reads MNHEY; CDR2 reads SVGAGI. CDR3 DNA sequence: TGTGCCAGCAGAAATACAGGGAACTATGGCTACACCTTC. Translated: CASRNTGNYGYTF.

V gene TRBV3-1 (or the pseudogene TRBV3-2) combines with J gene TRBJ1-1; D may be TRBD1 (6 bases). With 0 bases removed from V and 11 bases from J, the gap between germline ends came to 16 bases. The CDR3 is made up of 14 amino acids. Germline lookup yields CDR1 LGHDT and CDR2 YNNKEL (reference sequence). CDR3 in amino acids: CASSQDLIQGSAFF. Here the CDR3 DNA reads TGTGCCAGCAGCCAAGATCTTATACAGGGCAGCGCTTTCTTT.

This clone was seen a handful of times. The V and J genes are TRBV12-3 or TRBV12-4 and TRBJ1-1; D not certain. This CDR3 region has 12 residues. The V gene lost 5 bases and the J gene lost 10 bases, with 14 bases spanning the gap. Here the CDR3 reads CASSVTPNSAFF. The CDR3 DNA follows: TGTGCCAGCAGTGTGACACCTAATTCAGCTTTCTTT.

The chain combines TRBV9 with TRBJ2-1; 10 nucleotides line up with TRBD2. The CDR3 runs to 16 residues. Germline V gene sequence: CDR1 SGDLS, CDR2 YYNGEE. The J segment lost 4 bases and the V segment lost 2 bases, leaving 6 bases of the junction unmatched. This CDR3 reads CASSVGLAAGYNEQFF. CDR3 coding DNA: TGTGCCAGCAGCGTCGGACTAGCGGCGGGATACAATGAGCAGTTCTTC.

In DNA form, the CDR3 reads TGTGCCACCAGCAGAGAGCTCCAAAGGGGTCTCTCAGATACGCAGTATTTT. Protein sequence: CATSRELQRGLSDTQYF. This chain uses TRBV15 with TRBJ2-3, with D possibly being TRBD1 (5 bases). Germline CDR1 is LNHNV and CDR2 is YYDKDF (reference sequence). The germline V and J ends were trimmed by 0 bases and 4 bases, with 17 bases remaining between them. CDR3 length: 17 residues.

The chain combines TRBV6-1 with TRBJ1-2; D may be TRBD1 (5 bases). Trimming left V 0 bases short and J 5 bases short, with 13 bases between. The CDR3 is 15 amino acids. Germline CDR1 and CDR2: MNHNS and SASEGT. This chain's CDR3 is CASSEAGHFGYGYTF. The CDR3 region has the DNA TGTGCCAGCAGTGAAGCCGGACATTTCGGGTATGGCTACACCTTC.

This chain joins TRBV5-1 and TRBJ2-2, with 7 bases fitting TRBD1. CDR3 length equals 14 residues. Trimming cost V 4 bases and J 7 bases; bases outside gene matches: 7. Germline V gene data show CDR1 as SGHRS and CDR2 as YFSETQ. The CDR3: CASSQSQGVGELFF. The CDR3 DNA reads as TGCGCCAGCAGCCAATCCCAGGGGGTCGGGGAGCTGTTTTTT. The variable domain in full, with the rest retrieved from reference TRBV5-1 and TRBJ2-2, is KAGVTQTPRYLIKTRGQQVTLSCSPISGHRSVSWYQQTPGQGLQFLFEYFSETQRNKGNFPGRFSGRQFSNSRSEMNVSTLELGDSALYLCASSQSQGVGELFFGEGSRLTVL.

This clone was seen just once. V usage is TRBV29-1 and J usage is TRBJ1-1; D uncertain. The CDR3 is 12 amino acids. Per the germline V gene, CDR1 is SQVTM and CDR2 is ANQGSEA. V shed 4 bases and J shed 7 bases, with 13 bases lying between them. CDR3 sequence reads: CSVGNPGGEAFF. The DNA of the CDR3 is TGCAGCGTTGGAAACCCTGGAGGTGAAGCTTTCTTT. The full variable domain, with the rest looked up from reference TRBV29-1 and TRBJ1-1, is SAVISQKPSRDICQRGTSLTIQCQVDSQVTMMFWYRQQPGQSLTLIATANQGSEATYESGFVIDKFPISRPNLTFSTLTVSNMSPEDSSIYLCSVGNPGGEAFFGQGTRLTVV.

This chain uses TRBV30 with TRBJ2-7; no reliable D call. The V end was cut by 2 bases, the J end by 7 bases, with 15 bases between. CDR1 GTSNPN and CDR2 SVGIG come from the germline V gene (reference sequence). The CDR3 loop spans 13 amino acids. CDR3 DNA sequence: TGTGCCTGGAGTCGAGGAACTTCTTGGGAGCAGTACGTC. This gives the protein CAWSRGTSWEQYV.

The chain's CDR3 is CASSFPHQPQHF. In nucleotides, the CDR3 is TGTGCCAGCAGTTTTCCTCATCAGCCCCAGCATTTT. The gene calls are TRBV12-3 or TRBV12-4 and TRBJ1-5; no definite D call. The V end lost 3 bases, the J end lost 5 bases, and 5 bases lay between the germline ends. The CDR3 is 12 residues long.

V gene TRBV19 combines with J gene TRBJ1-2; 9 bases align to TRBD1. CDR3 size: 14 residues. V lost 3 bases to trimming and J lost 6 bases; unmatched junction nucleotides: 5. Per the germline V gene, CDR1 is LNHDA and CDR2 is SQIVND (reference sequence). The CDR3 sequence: CASSINRGQDGYTF. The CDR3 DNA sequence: TGTGCCAGTAGTATCAACAGGGGGCAGGATGGCTACACCTTC.